Only a few counts were recorded for the clone carrying this TCR beta chain. This sample was taken from a study of blood T cell repertoires in COVID-19. Study overall: The United States, Italy and Spain were the sources of the acute and convalescent COVID-19 samples.

The germline V and J ends were trimmed by 4 bases and 0 bases, with 10 bases remaining between them. In germline, CDR1 is LGHNA, CDR2 YNFKEQ. The CDR3 is made up of 15 amino acids. Original methodology: Amplification of reference gene primers was used by the study to estimate nucleated cell counts. Sequencing used immunoSEQ multiplex PCR; TCRdb keeps in-frame clones, though not all of them. That table supplies the V and J calls and clone size; D and trimming were determined from the DNA. The repertoire consists of 250,000 to 300,000 clones, with around 87% occurring once and the leading ten covering 3.5% to 4%.

Source material: peripheral blood. This TCR came from a man aged 18-30 years with active or convalescent COVID-19. The chain uses TRBV4-2 and TRBJ1-3; D not resolved. The CDR3 DNA reads TGTGCCAGCAGCCCCGACACCAGCTCTGGAAACACCATATATTTT. Translation gives CASSPDTSSGNTIYF.